The clone carrying this T cell receptor (beta chain) was detected a few times. Its target is unknown. The entry originates in a study of somatic mutations in cytotoxic T cells in rheumatoid arthritis. Study-wide context: Certain T-cell populations stained with V beta antibodies were FACS-sorted to nearly 100% purity, and V beta1+ cells were TCRB-sequenced.

The CDR3 covers 16 residues. With 1 base removed from V and 0 bases from J, the gap between germline ends came to 13 bases. Germline V gene sequence: CDR1 SQVTM, CDR2 ANQGSEA. Produced via immunoSEQ multiplex PCR; TCRdb's table is partial and in-frame only. The sample has more than 15,000 clones, approximately 80% seen once; the top ten hold 8.9%. Study-wide points: About an eighth of the roughly 65 patients had a largest CD8+ clone above 20% of CD8+ cells.

The clonotype comes from an adult with rheumatoid arthritis. Sequencing input: CD8+ T cells sorted from blood. J is TRBJ1-3 and V is TRBV29-1, with D uncertain. CDR3 region: CSVEGDGSSSGNTIYF. CDR3 bases: TGCAGCGTTGAAGGCGACGGCAGTTCCTCTGGAAACACCATATATTTT.